The 17 T cell receptor beta chains below all came from one sample that was sequenced in a study of CD8 T cells in ankylosing spondylitis. Points from the study as a whole: Blood from ankylosing spondylitis patients appeared to carry a characteristic roughly 8-variant TCR beta motif.

For these TCRs, the target antigens are not known. TCRdb re-derived calls from the 5' RACE reads in MiXCR, one entry per CDR3 protein. The table has fewer than 650,000 distinct CDR3 sequences, roughly 13% seen once. Sequencing was done on a sample of blood, either unsorted or a sorted T cell fraction (not recorded which). Source of these receptors: a male donor with ankylosing spondylitis.

This rearrangement joins TRBV10-1 to TRBJ2-2; D is tentatively TRBD1 or TRBD2 (5 bases each). The length of the CDR3 is 16 residues. In germline, CDR1 is WNHNN, CDR2 SYGVQD (reference sequence). V was clipped by 8 bases and J by 5 bases, with 21 bases between them. The chain's CDR3 is CASSFSGTPGTGELFF. The CDR3 coding sequence is TGCGCCAGCTCATTCTCCGGGACCCCGGGGACCGGGGAGCTGTTTTTT.

V gene TRBV20-1 combines with J gene TRBJ2-3; 9 nucleotides align to TRBD2. Germline V gives CDR1 DFQATT, CDR2 SNEGSKA (reference sequence). The CDR3 runs 13 residues. The ends lost 7 bases at V and 0 bases at J; junction bases unmatched: 2. CDR3 loop: CSGLAESTDTQYF. CDR3 DNA: TGCAGTGGACTAGCGGAAAGCACAGATACGCAGTATTTT.

This clonotype was recorded at least ten times. The chain couples TRBV7-2 to TRBJ2-5; no definite D call. CDR1 and CDR2 (germline): SGHTA, FQGNSA. This CDR3 spans 14 amino acids. Trimming pared 1 base from V and 2 bases from J, leaving 8 bases between. The CDR3 DNA is TGTGCCAGCAGCTTAGTGGCAGCACAAGAGACCCAGTACTTC. It specifies CASSLVAAQETQYF. The full variable domain, with the rest looked up from reference TRBV7-2 and TRBJ2-5, is GAGVSQSPSNKVTEKGKDVELRCDPISGHTALYWYRQSLGQGLEFLIYFQGNSAPDKSGLPSDRFSAERTGGSVSTLTIQRTQQEDSAVYLCASSLVAAQETQYFGPGTRLLVL.

This clonotype was detected a few times. The rearrangement joins TRBV20-1 to TRBJ1-1; D uncertain. The length of the CDR3 is 15 residues. The V gene's germline CDR1 is DFQATT and CDR2 SNEGSKA (reference sequence). V gave up 0 bases and J gave up 4 bases, with 15 bases separating them. The CDR3 DNA is TGCAGTGCTAGAGACCCCGGGGTCGAGGGCACTGAAGCTTTCTTT. This codes for CSARDPGVEGTEAFF.

This clonotype has just a few counts. This sequence joins TRBV2 and TRBJ1-5, with D perhaps TRBD1 (5 bases). The ends were cut back, 1 base at V and 1 base at J, with 8 bases in the middle. Germline CDR1 is SNHLY and CDR2 is FYNNEI. CDR3 length equals 15 residues. The CDR3 DNA reads TGTGCCAGCAGTGAAGACGGACAAAGCAATCAGCCCCAGCATTTT. Translating it yields CASSEDGQSNQPQHF.

This clonotype came up many times. The rearrangement uses TRBV3-1 and TRBJ2-1; 9 bases align to TRBD1. This CDR3 has 15 amino acids. With V trimmed by 3 bases and J by 8 bases, 8 bases remained unmatched. The germline CDR1 and CDR2 sequences are LGHDT and YNNKEL (reference sequence). The CDR3 DNA reads TGTGCCAGCAGCCACCGGGACAGGGAGGTCTATGAGCAGTTCTTC. Its translation: CASSHRDREVYEQFF.

In its sample, this clonotype was seen a few times. A junction end diverges from the germline sequence, so it may reflect a read error. V is TRBV7-2 and J is TRBJ1-2; unclear D gene. The CDR3 consists of 14 residues. CDR1 is SGHTA and CDR2 is FQGNSA in the germline V gene. Written as DNA, the CDR3 is TGTGCCAGCAGCCGCGGTGGAGATCATGGCTACATTGTATTC. This codes for CASSRGGDHGYIVF. Full variable domain (remainder filled in from reference TRBV7-2 and TRBJ1-2): GAGVSQSPSNKVTEKGKDVELRCDPISGHTALYWYRQSLGQGLEFLIYFQGNSAPDKSGLPSDRFSAERTGGSVSTLTIQRTQQEDSAVYLCASSRGGDHGYIVFGSGTRLTVV.

The chain joins TRBV5-1 to TRBJ1-1; D call uncertain. The CDR3 covers 15 residues. V was clipped by 1 base and J by 1 base, with 11 bases between them. The germline V gene has CDR1 SGHRS and CDR2 YFSETQ. In DNA, the CDR3 is TGCGCCAGCAGCTTGAATACAAGGAGGAACACTGAAGCTTTCTTT. It codes for CASSLNTRRNTEAFF. Based on the CDR3 plus reference TRBV5-1 and TRBJ1-1, the full variable domain is KAGVTQTPRYLIKTRGQQVTLSCSPISGHRSVSWYQQTPGQGLQFLFEYFSETQRNKGNFPGRFSGRQFSNSRSEMNVSTLELGDSALYLCASSLNTRRNTEAFFGQGTRLTVV.

The chain links TRBV11-3 to TRBJ2-7, with no clear D. The CDR3 totals 13 residues. Trimming left V 5 bases short and J 5 bases short, with 13 bases between. Germline V lookup: CDR1 SGHNT, CDR2 YENEEA. CDR3 residues: CASSVWMGDEQYF. In nucleotides, the CDR3 is TGTGCCAGCAGCGTCTGGATGGGCGACGAGCAGTACTTC.

This clonotype was counted between two and nine times. The J gene is TRBJ2-2, the V gene TRBV6-1; D gene ambiguous. CDR1 and CDR2 (germline): MNHNS, SASEGT. The CDR3 runs to 15 residues. Trimming left V 5 bases short and J 5 bases short, with 15 bases between. The chain's CDR3 is CASSPRVFGTGELFF. In DNA, the CDR3 is TGTGCCAGCAGTCCCCGGGTGTTTGGAACCGGGGAGCTGTTTTTT.

This clonotype has a count of ten or more. This chain joins TRBV5-1 and TRBJ1-5; possible D gene TRBD1, 6 bases. The V gene's germline CDR1 is SGHRS and CDR2 YFSETQ. V shed 0 bases and J shed 6 bases, with 10 bases lying between them. The CDR3 contains 14 residues. The CDR3 region has the DNA TGCGCCAGCAGCTTGGCACAGGGCGGTCAGCCCCAGCATTTT. It yields the protein CASSLAQGGQPQHF.

This clonotype turned up a few times. The chain combines TRBV20-1 with TRBJ2-1; D is unclear. Germline loops: CDR1 DFQATT, CDR2 SNEGSKA (reference sequence). The CDR3 contains 13 residues. V lost 7 bases to trimming and J lost 5 bases, with 15 bases between them. CDR3 loop: CSVPVSFDNEQFF. CDR3 nucleotides: TGCAGTGTCCCAGTTAGCTTTGACAATGAGCAGTTCTTC.

This sequence joins TRBV12-3 or TRBV12-4 and TRBJ1-1; D may be TRBD1 (5 bases). The V gene lost 3 bases and the J gene lost 0 bases, with 14 bases spanning the gap. This CDR3 contains 16 residues. CDR3 sequence: CASSLGLGEVNTEAFF. In DNA, the CDR3 is TGTGCCAGCAGTTTGGGACTGGGGGAGGTGAACACTGAAGCTTTCTTT.

This clonotype showed up many times. CDR3: CASSPQGGSYNEQFF. Here the CDR3 DNA reads TGTGCCAGCAGCCCCCAGGGGGGCTCCTACAATGAGCAGTTCTTC. V and J are TRBV7-9 and TRBJ2-1; a possible D gene is TRBD1 (7 bases). The V gene's germline CDR1 is SEHNR and CDR2 FQNEAQ (reference sequence). V gave up 5 bases and J gave up 0 bases, with 11 bases separating them. CDR3 size: 15 residues.

This clonotype was counted ten times or more. This chain uses TRBV5-1 with TRBJ2-2, with 8 nucleotides matching TRBD1. V was clipped by 4 bases and J by 3 bases; unmatched bases: 11. Germline values: CDR1 SGHRS, CDR2 YFSETQ. The CDR3 has 17 residues. The CDR3 DNA sequence: TGCGCCAGCAGCCCTCCTGTGACAGGGGCCCACACCGGGGAGCTGTTTTTT. Its protein product is CASSPPVTGAHTGELFF.

This clonotype was counted a few times. The chain links TRBV20-1 to TRBJ1-1; 9 nucleotides align to TRBD1. J gave up 3 bases and V 6 bases, and 8 bases lay outside the gene matches. The CDR3 loop spans 14 amino acids. The germline V gene has CDR1 DFQATT and CDR2 SNEGSKA (reference sequence). The CDR3 loop reads CSATGDRVDTEAFF. CDR3 DNA: TGCAGTGCCACCGGGGACAGGGTTGACACTGAAGCTTTCTTT.

This clonotype was counted ten times or more. V gene TRBV11-2 combines with J gene TRBJ2-1; D may be TRBD1 (6 bases). The CDR3 extends over 15 amino acids. In germline, CDR1 is SGHAT, CDR2 FQNNGV. V dropped 1 base and J dropped 7 bases, with 14 bases sitting between them. The CDR3 nucleotides are TGTGCCAGCAGCTTAGGACAGGCCGTTAAAAATGAGCAGTTCTTC. Translation gives CASSLGQAVKNEQFF.